Listed below are T cell receptor beta chains from one sample, sequenced in a study of shared clonotypes between healthy human individuals. Sequencing used immunoSEQ multiplex PCR; TCRdb keeps in-frame clones, though not all of them. Of 530,000 or so clones in the sample, about 80% were seen once. Sequenced: PBMCs. These receptors were collected from a woman in her thirties or forties in good health. Some clones in this sample may be carry-over from other donors' samples. Both conserved end residues are part of each CDR3. A D gene is named only where the DNA matches it firmly. Where a row states a size, it is once, few, many or the class of an expanded clone; other rows omit it.

d_call	j_call	clone_size	v_call	cdr3_nt	cdr3_aa
.	TRBJ2-5	.	TRBV19	TGTGCCAGTAGTACGAGGCAGCATGTTGAGACCCAGTACTTC	CASSTRQHVETQYF
TRBD2	TRBJ2-7	.	TRBV7-3	TGTGCCAGCAGCCGACTAGCGGGAGACGAGCAGTACTTC	CASSRLAGDEQYF
.	TRBJ1-1	few	TRBV30	TGTGCCTGGAGTCGGGAGGCTAACACTGAAGCTTTCTTT	CAWSREANTEAFF
TRBD2	TRBJ2-3	once	TRBV28	TGTGCCAGCAGCCCCGAAGGACTAGCAGGGGCAGATACGCAGTATTTT	CASSPEGLAGADTQYF
TRBD2	TRBJ2-7	medium-sized	TRBV5-1	TGCGCCAGCAGTACTAGCGGGAGTAGATCCTACGAGCAGTACTTC	CASSTSGSRSYEQYF
.	TRBJ1-3	few	TRBV19	TGTGCCAGTAGGATGACAGTTACTGGAAACACCATATATTTT	CASRMTVTGNTIYF
.	TRBJ1-2	.	TRBV30	TGTGCCTGGAGTGCCTGGGCAGTTGGCTACACCTTC	CAWSAWAVGYTF
.	TRBJ1-5	.	TRBV27	TGTGCCAGCAGTCGCTCACAGGGACTCAGGGGCAATCAGCCCCAGCATTTT	CASSRSQGLRGNQPQHF
.	TRBJ2-1	.	TRBV9	TGTGCCAGCAGCTCCTCCGGGACACTCTACAATGAGCAGTTCTTC	CASSSSGTLYNEQFF
TRBD2	TRBJ2-3	.	TRBV7-9	TGTGCCAGCAGCCTCGGGACGAGCGGGAGAAGATGGGCAGATACGCAGTATTTT	CASSLGTSGRRWADTQYF
.	TRBJ2-1	.	TRBV6-5	TGTGCCAGCAGTTACCGGATAGCGGAATACAATGAGCAGTTCTTC	CASSYRIAEYNEQFF
TRBD2	TRBJ2-1	.	TRBV27	TGTGCCAGCAGTCTACCGGGACAGGGAACTAGCGGGAGGAACAATGAGCAGTTCTTC	CASSLPGQGTSGRNNEQFF
TRBD2	TRBJ2-2	.	TRBV5-5	TGTGCCAGCAGTCGCACTAGCGGGAGATCCGCCGGGGAGCTGTTTTTT	CASSRTSGRSAGELFF
.	TRBJ2-1	once	TRBV28	TGTGCCAGCAGTTTATGGGGGGGTTCCCAAAGCTACAATGAGCAGTTCTTC	CASSLWGGSQSYNEQFF
.	TRBJ2-3	.	TRBV29-1	TGCAGCGTTGTCGGCAGCACAGATACGCAGTATTTT	CSVVGSTDTQYF
.	TRBJ1-2	few	TRBV29-1	TGCAGCGATGACCTCCTTACCTTC	CSDDLLTF
TRBD2	TRBJ2-7	.	TRBV7-9	TGTGCCAGCAGCTCTAGCGGGAGGCCCGGGGGGGAGCAGTACTTC	CASSSSGRPGGEQYF
TRBD2	TRBJ2-1	.	TRBV19	TGTGCCAGTAGTAAAACTAGCGGAGTAAACAATGAGCAGTTCTTC	CASSKTSGVNNEQFF
.	TRBJ1-3	.	TRBV19	TGTGCCAGTAGTATGGCCTTTGTCCGCTCTGGAAACACCATATATTTT	CASSMAFVRSGNTIYF
.	TRBJ2-3	.	TRBV4-1	TGCGCCAGCAGCCCCCGACAGACCAGGACAGATACGCAGTATTTT	CASSPRQTRTDTQYF
.	TRBJ2-5	.	TRBV7-9	TGTGCCAGCAGCGCACCGTGGGGTCCGGAGACCCAGTACTTC	CASSAPWGPETQYF
.	TRBJ2-7	.	TRBV2	TGTGCCAGCACCGTCAGGGCGAGCTCCTACGAGCAGTACTTC	CASTVRASSYEQYF
.	TRBJ1-4	once	TRBV11-2	TGTGCCAGCAGCTCCCGGGGAGGGGGGGATGAAAAACTGTTTTTT	CASSSRGGGDEKLFF
.	TRBJ1-5	once	TRBV13	TGTGCCAGCAGCCACCGGGGAAACAATCAGCCCCAGCATTTT	CASSHRGNNQPQHF
TRBD2	TRBJ2-7	.	TRBV11-2	TGTGCCAGCAACTCCGGGACTAGCGGTTACGAGCAGTACTTC	CASNSGTSGYEQYF
.	TRBJ2-5	few	TRBV18	TGTGCCAGCTCACCCACGGCTAACCAAGAGACCCAGTACTTC	CASSPTANQETQYF
.	TRBJ2-1	few	TRBV19	TGTGCCAGTAGTATAGGACAGAACAATGAGCAGTTCTTC	CASSIGQNNEQFF
.	TRBJ2-3	.	TRBV15	TGTGCCACCAGCAGAGATTTAGGCGGGACCCTATACACAGATACGCAGTATTTT	CATSRDLGGTLYTDTQYF
.	TRBJ2-5	.	TRBV7-8	TGTGCCAGCAGCTTAGGCCGGGTTCAAGAGACCCAGTACTTC	CASSLGRVQETQYF
TRBD2	TRBJ2-1	.	TRBV5-6	TGTGCCAGCAGCTTCCCCGATTTGGCGGGAGTCTACAATGAGCAGTTCTTC	CASSFPDLAGVYNEQFF
TRBD2	TRBJ2-2	.	TRBV15	TGTGCCACCAGCAGAGGAAGCGGGGACACCGGGGAGCTGTTTTTT	CATSRGSGDTGELFF
.	TRBJ2-5	.	TRBV6-1	TGTGCCAGCAGTGAGTTTTTGGGGCTGGAGACCCAGTACTTC	CASSEFLGLETQYF
TRBD1	TRBJ2-3	.	TRBV28	TGTGCCAGCAGTTTAGACAGGGGGGGGCCAGATACGCAGTATTTT	CASSLDRGGPDTQYF
.	TRBJ1-1	few	TRBV6-1	TGTGCCAGCAGGCGAGGGGAAGGCACTGAAGCTTTCTTT	CASRRGEGTEAFF
.	TRBJ2-1	.	TRBV6-6	TGTGCCAGCAGCGCGTGGATAATTGGCAATGAGCAGTTCTTC	CASSAWIIGNEQFF
.	TRBJ2-3	.	TRBV18	TGTGCCAGCTCCTCCCAGGGCACAGATACGCAGTATTTT	CASSSQGTDTQYF
.	TRBJ2-7	.	TRBV29-1	TGCAGCGTCAGGACAGAGAACTCCTACGAGCAGTACTTC	CSVRTENSYEQYF
.	TRBJ2-5	.	TRBV18	TGTGCCAGCTCACCACGTGGACATCAAGAGACCCAGTACTTC	CASSPRGHQETQYF
TRBD2	TRBJ2-3	few	TRBV5-1	TGCGCCAGCAGCCTGGGACTAGCGGGAACCACAGATACGCAGTATTTT	CASSLGLAGTTDTQYF
.	TRBJ2-5	.	TRBV10-3	TGTGCCAGCAGCGGCCAAGAGGAGACCCAGTACTTC	CASSGQEETQYF
.	TRBJ2-5	.	TRBV5-1	TGCGCCAGCAGCTTGTCTGGGGCCCCGCAGGGGACCCAGTACTTC	CASSLSGAPQGTQYF
.	TRBJ1-1	.	TRBV15	TGTGCCACCAGCAGAGATCAGGGGGAAGCTTTCTTT	CATSRDQGEAFF
.	TRBJ2-2	.	TRBV18	TGTGCCAGCTCACCAAGGCAGGGAACCGGGGAGCTGTTTTTT	CASSPRQGTGELFF
TRBD1	TRBJ2-7	once	TRBV27	TGTGCCAGCAGTCCACACAGGGGGCAAATAGTTTTC	CASSPHRGQIVF
TRBD1	TRBJ1-1	.	TRBV29-1	TGCAGCGTTGACCGTACAGGGGCGAACACTGAAGCTTTCTTT	CSVDRTGANTEAFF
.	TRBJ2-5	.	TRBV9	TGTGCCAGCAGCGTAGGAGATTGGGCGACCCAGTACTTC	CASSVGDWATQYF
TRBD1	TRBJ2-5	.	TRBV7-7	TGTGCCAGCAGCAGACAGGGCGGTGGGGAGACCCAGTACTTC	CASSRQGGGETQYF
TRBD2	TRBJ2-1	.	TRBV11-3	TGTGCCAGCAGCCCAGAGGGACTAGCGGCAAATGAGCAGTTCTTC	CASSPEGLAANEQFF
.	TRBJ2-7	.	TRBV5-4	TGTGCCAGCAGCAAGGACTTCCTGGAGCAGTACTTC	CASSKDFLEQYF
.	TRBJ2-3	once	TRBV7-2	TGTGCCAGCAGCTCCACAGGGAACGCAGATACGCAGTATTTT	CASSSTGNADTQYF
TRBD1	TRBJ2-1	.	TRBV28	TGTGCCAGCCAATCCAACAGGGGGAAGAATGAGCAGTTCTTC	CASQSNRGKNEQFF
.	TRBJ2-2	.	TRBV6-1	TGTGCCAGCAGTGAAGGCAGGGCGACCGGGGAGCTGTTTTTT	CASSEGRATGELFF